Presented here are 5 T cell receptor beta chains from one specimen sequenced in a study of cytomegalovirus exposure and HLA in healthy donors. PCR used 60 Vbeta primers and 13 Jbeta primers. Using immunoSEQ multiplex PCR, the repertoire was profiled, and TCRdb retains in-frame clones only, with some absent. The sample table includes around 84,000 clones. The sequenced sample consisted of PBMCs. Every receptor here comes from a man aged 25-40 years in good health and CMV-seronegative.

The CDR3 loop is CANSRVQGTTEAFF. The DNA for the CDR3 is TGTGCCAACTCTAGGGTACAGGGTACGACTGAAGCTTTCTTT. The gene calls are TRBV11-2 and TRBJ1-1; TRBD1 is a possible D gene (6 bases). Trimming cost V 10 bases and J 5 bases, with 20 bases left between them. This CDR3 has 14 amino acids. The germline gives CDR1 SGHAT, CDR2 FQNNGV.

The chain combines TRBV7-2 with TRBJ2-7; D gene ambiguous. This CDR3 has 15 amino acids. The ends were cut back, 1 base at V and 4 bases at J, with 14 bases in the middle. CDR1 is SGHTA and CDR2 is FQGNSA in the germline V gene. CDR3 in amino acids: CASSLDRASLYEQYF. Written as DNA, the CDR3 is TGTGCCAGCAGCTTAGACCGTGCTAGTTTATACGAGCAGTACTTC.

The rearrangement joins TRBV18 to TRBJ2-7; 8 bases match TRBD1. Trimming removed 4 bases from V and 2 bases from J; junction bases left unmatched: 10. The CDR3 sequence is 16 residues long. Germline CDR1 and CDR2: KGHSH and LQKENI. The CDR3 sequence is CASSRVQGRGPYEQYF. The CDR3 DNA sequence: TGTGCCAGCTCACGGGTGCAGGGCAGGGGGCCCTACGAGCAGTACTTC.

The rearrangement uses TRBV13 and TRBJ1-2; 10 positions agree with TRBD1. The germline V gene encodes CDR1 PRHDT and CDR2 FYEKMQ (reference sequence). This CDR3 is 15 amino acids long. J was trimmed by 6 bases and V by 4 bases; bases with no gene match: 8. The CDR3 nucleotides read TGTGCCAGCAGCTCATCCGGGACAGGGGAGGATGGCTACACCTTC. Amino acids: CASSSSGTGEDGYTF.

The chain employs TRBV19 and TRBJ1-5, with unresolved D. Germline CDR1 reads LNHDA; CDR2 reads SQIVND (reference sequence). The CDR3 runs to 14 residues. With 1 base removed from V and 1 base from J, the gap between germline ends came to 5 bases. CDR3 in DNA: TGTGCCAGTAGTATAGCGCGGAGCAATCAGCCCCAGCATTTT. Translated: CASSIARSNQPQHF.